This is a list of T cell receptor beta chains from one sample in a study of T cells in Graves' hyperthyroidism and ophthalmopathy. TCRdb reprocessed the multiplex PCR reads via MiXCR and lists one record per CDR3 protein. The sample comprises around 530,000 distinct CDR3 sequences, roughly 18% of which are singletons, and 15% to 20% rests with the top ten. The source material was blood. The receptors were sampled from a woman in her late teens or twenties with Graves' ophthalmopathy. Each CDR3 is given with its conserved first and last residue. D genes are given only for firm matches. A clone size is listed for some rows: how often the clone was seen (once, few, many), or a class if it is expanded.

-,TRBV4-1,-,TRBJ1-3,TGCGCCAGCAGCCAAGATGCCGATGGAAACACCATATATTTT,CASSQDADGNTIYF
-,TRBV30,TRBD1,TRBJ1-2,TGTGCCTGGAATCTTTTGGGACAGGGGAATCAAAACTATGGCTACACCTTC,CAWNLLGQGNQNYGYTF
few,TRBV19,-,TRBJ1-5,TGTGCCAGTAAGAGTGGTTGGGGCAATCAGCCCCAGCATTTT,CASKSGWGNQPQHF
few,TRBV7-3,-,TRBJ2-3,TGTGCCAGCAGTTTAGACGCGGTTAGCACAGATACGCAGTATTTT,CASSLDAVSTDTQYF
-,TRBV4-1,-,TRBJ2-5,TGCGCCAGCAGCCAAGATTGGGGGCTCCAAGAGACCCAGTACTTC,CASSQDWGLQETQYF
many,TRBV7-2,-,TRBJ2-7,TGTGCCAGCAGCTTAACACGTTTTCTGGGGTACGAGCAGTACTTC,CASSLTRFLGYEQYF
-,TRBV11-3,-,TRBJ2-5,TGTGCCAGCAGCTTAAGCCGAGAGTCAGAGACCCAGTACTTC,CASSLSRESETQYF
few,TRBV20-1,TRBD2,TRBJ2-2,TGCAGTGTCCCGGCGGGAGCGGGGACCGGGGAGCTGTTTTTT,CSVPAGAGTGELFF
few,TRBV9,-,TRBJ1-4,TGTGCCAGCAGCGAGGGGGACACGGCTAGGGAAAAACTGTTTTTT,CASSEGDTAREKLFF
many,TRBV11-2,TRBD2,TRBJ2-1,TGTGCCAGCAGCTTTGATGGTCTAGCGGGAAATGAGCAGTTCTTC,CASSFDGLAGNEQFF
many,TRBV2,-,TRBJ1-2,TGTGCCAGCAAGGCAGGGCGGGAAAGCTATGGCTACACCTTC,CASKAGRESYGYTF
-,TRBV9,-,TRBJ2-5,TGTGCCAGCAGCGTACCTGACAGGCAGTACCAAGAGACCCAGTACTTC,CASSVPDRQYQETQYF
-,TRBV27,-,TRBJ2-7,TGTGCCAGCAGACGCCGGGACTCGATGCACGAGCAGTACTTC,CASRRRDSMHEQYF
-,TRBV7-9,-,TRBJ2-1,TGTGCCAGCAGCTTAGGGACCCCGGGACGTAGCTACAATGAGCAGTTCTTC,CASSLGTPGRSYNEQFF
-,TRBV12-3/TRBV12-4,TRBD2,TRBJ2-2,TGTGCCGGTACTACTAGCGGGACGGGCGGGGAGCTGTTTTTT,CAGTTSGTGGELFF
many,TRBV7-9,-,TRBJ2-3,TGTGCCACCGAACTAAAAACATCCCGCACAGATACGCAGTATTTT,CATELKTSRTDTQYF
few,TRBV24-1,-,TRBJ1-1,TGTGCCACCAGTGGGGGGGGGGGAGCTTTCTTT,CATSGGGGAFF
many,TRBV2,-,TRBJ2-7,TGTGCCAGCACCGAGAGCCGATCGAGCTCCTACGAGCAGTACTTC,CASTESRSSSYEQYF
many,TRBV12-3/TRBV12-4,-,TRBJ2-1,TGTGCCAGTACCGGACAGAGCGACTACAATGAGCAGTTCTTC,CASTGQSDYNEQFF
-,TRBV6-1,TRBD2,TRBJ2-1,TGTGCCAGCAGCAGGGCGGCTAGCGGGAGGGATAACAATGAGCAGTTCTTC,CASSRAASGRDNNEQFF
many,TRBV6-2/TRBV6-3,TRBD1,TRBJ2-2,TGTGCCAGCAGTTACACAACCCGCAGGGGGCGAAACACCGGGGAGCTGTTTTTT,CASSYTTRRGRNTGELFF
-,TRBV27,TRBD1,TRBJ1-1,TGTGCCAGCAGTCGAACAGGGGGGAGTGAAGCTTTCTTT,CASSRTGGSEAFF